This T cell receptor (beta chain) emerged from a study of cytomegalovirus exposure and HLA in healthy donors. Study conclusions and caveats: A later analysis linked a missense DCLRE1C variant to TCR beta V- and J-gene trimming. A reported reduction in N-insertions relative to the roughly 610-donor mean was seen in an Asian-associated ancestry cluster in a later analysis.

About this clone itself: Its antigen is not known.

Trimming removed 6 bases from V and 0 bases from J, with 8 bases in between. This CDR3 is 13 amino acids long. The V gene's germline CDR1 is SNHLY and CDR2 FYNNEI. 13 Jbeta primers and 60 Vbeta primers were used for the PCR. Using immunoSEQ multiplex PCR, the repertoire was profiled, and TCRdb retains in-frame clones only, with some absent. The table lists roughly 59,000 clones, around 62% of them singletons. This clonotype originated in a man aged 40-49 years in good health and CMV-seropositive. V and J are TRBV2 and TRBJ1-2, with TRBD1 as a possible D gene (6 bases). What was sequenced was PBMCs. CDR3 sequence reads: CASRGQANYGYTF. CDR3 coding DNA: TGTGCCAGCAGGGGACAAGCTAACTATGGCTACACCTTC.